This T cell receptor (beta chain) was captured in a study of cytomegalovirus exposure and HLA in healthy donors. This CDR3 region has 16 residues. CDR1 is SSHAT, CDR2 FNYEAQ, per germline (reference sequence). PCR primers comprised 60 Vbeta and 13 Jbeta primers. In the original analysis: Approximately 9.9 million shared chains were among the roughly 80 million unique TCR beta chains that a later analysis counted. Assay used: immunoSEQ multiplex PCR; TCRdb lists only in-frame clones, some missing. D and trimming were read from the DNA, whereas the V and J calls and clone size are those reported in that table. Of some 190,000 clones in the sample, around 87% were seen once. Study-level results: The authors enumerated over 150 TCR beta chains as linked to cytomegalovirus. It was confirmed in vitro that a few of the CMV-associated chains were specific for CMV antigens.

About this clone: Antigen: not known. One end of the junction varies from germline; a read error may be responsible.

Material for sequencing was PBMCs. The sequence was collected from a woman aged 18-29 years in good health and CMV-seronegative. The chain recombines TRBV7-7 with TRBJ2-3, with 9 bases aligning to TRBD1. The CDR3 here is CASSLAFGQGQDTQYF. In nucleotides, the CDR3 is TGTGCTAGCAGCTTAGCGTTCGGACAGGGGCAAGATACGCAGTATTTT. Drawing the rest from reference TRBV7-7 and TRBJ2-3, the complete variable domain is GAGVSQSPRYKVTKRGQDVTLRCDPISSHATLYWYQQALGQGPEFLTYFNYEAQPDKSGLPSDRFSAERPEGSISTLTIQRTEQRDSAMYRCASSLAFGQGQDTQYFGPGTRLTVL.